The rows below give T cell receptor beta chains drawn from one sample of a study of tumor and adjacent non-tumor tissue in lung cancer. From the multiplex PCR reads, TCRdb called clonotypes with MiXCR, one entry per CDR3 protein. The repertoire holds 200,000 or so distinct CDR3 sequences, 71% seen once, with approximately 25% in the top ten. The sample comprised lung tumor tissue. These receptors all come from a man in his fifties or sixties with non-small cell lung cancer. Both conserved end residues are part of each CDR3. The order of the fields is V gene, J gene, CDR3 length, CDR3 protein.

V gene: TRBV20-1
J gene: TRBJ2-5
CDR3 length: 13
CDR3 protein: CSARLELQGTQYF

V gene: TRBV30
J gene: TRBJ1-5
CDR3 length: 14
CDR3 protein: CALNPSGRAQPQHF

V gene: TRBV4-3
J gene: TRBJ2-7
CDR3 length: 15
CDR3 protein: CTSNQEGSSSYEQYF

V gene: TRBV11-3
J gene: TRBJ1-1
CDR3 length: 16
CDR3 protein: CTSSLGRDRLGYQAFF

V gene: TRBV7-8
J gene: TRBJ1-1
CDR3 length: 14
CDR3 protein: CASSFGHQNTEAFF

V gene: TRBV11-2
J gene: TRBJ2-3
CDR3 length: 13
CDR3 protein: CASSWVGTDTQYF

V gene: TRBV20-1
J gene: TRBJ2-2
CDR3 length: 16
CDR3 protein: CSARTSGRSNSGELFF

V gene: TRBV5-1
J gene: TRBJ1-1
CDR3 length: 15
CDR3 protein: CASSLDRQGRTEAFF

V gene: TRBV5-4
J gene: TRBJ2-5
CDR3 length: 14
CDR3 protein: CVSRVDQYQETQYF

V gene: TRBV20-1
J gene: TRBJ2-3
CDR3 length: 14
CDR3 protein: CSARGGGRADTQYF

V gene: TRBV20-1
J gene: TRBJ2-3
CDR3 length: 10
CDR3 protein: CSARAGGTGF

V gene: TRBV5-6
J gene: TRBJ1-5
CDR3 length: 15
CDR3 protein: CASSLYRGNNQPQHF

V gene: TRBV5-1
J gene: TRBJ1-4
CDR3 length: 15
CDR3 protein: CASSSTGTGNEKLFF

V gene: TRBV4-3
J gene: TRBJ2-3
CDR3 length: 13
CDR3 protein: CASNQDPGETQYF

V gene: TRBV11-3
J gene: TRBJ1-1
CDR3 length: 18
CDR3 protein: CACSLDGLVGQTNTEAFF

V gene: TRBV10-3
J gene: TRBJ2-3
CDR3 length: 13
CDR3 protein: CAISESGWDTQYF

V gene: TRBV20-1
J gene: TRBJ1-5
CDR3 length: 16
CDR3 protein: CNARAGGTDPNQPQHF

V gene: TRBV6-5
J gene: TRBJ2-7
CDR3 length: 15
CDR3 protein: CASTHPYRGWYEQYF

V gene: TRBV6-6
J gene: TRBJ1-6
CDR3 length: 17
CDR3 protein: CASSYTVSNSYNSPLHF

V gene: TRBV6-5
J gene: TRBJ2-2
CDR3 length: 14
CDR3 protein: CASSKSALTGELFF

V gene: TRBV29-1
J gene: TRBJ1-1
CDR3 length: 13
CDR3 protein: CSVERSHYTETFF

V gene: TRBV6-2/TRBV6-3
J gene: TRBJ2-6
CDR3 length: 17
CDR3 protein: CVSSAPGRGSGANVLTF

V gene: TRBV5-4
J gene: TRBJ2-2
CDR3 length: 15
CDR3 protein: CVSSLVSRSPGELSF

V gene: TRBV6-5
J gene: TRBJ2-5
CDR3 length: 15
CDR3 protein: CASTPGQGLTETQYF

V gene: TRBV11-3
J gene: TRBJ2-3
CDR3 length: 13
CDR3 protein: CASSSRTTGTQYF